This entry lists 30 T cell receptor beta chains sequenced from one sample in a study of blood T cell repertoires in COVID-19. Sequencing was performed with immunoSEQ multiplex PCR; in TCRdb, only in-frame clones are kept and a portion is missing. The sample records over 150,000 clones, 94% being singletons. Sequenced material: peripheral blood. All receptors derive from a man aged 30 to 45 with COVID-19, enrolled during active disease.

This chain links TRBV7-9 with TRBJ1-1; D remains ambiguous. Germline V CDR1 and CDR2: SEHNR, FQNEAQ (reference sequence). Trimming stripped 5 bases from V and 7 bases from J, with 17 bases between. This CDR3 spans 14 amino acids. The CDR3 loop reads CASSQTTGSGEAFF. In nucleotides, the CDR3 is TGTGCCAGCAGCCAAACTACGGGGTCTGGTGAAGCTTTCTTT.

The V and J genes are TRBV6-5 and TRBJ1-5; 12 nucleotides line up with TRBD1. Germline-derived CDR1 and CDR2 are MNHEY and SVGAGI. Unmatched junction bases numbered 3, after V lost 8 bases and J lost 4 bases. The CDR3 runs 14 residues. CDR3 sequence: CASRDRGLNQPQHF. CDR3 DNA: TGTGCCAGCCGGGACAGGGGGCTTAATCAGCCCCAGCATTTT.

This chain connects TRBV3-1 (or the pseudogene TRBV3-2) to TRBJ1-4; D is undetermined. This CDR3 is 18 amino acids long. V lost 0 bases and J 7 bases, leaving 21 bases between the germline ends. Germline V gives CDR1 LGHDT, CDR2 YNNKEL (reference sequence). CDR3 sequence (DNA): TGTGCCAGCAGCCAAGATAGTCGGGGTATTTATCGTTTTGAAAAACTGTTTTTT. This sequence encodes CASSQDSRGIYRFEKLFF.

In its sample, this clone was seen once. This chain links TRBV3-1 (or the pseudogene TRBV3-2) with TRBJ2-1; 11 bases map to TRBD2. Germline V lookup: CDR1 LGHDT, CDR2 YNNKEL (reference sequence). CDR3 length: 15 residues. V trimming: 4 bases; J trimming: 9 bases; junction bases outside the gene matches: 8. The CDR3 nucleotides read TGTGCCAGCAGCCCGTGGGGTAGCGGGGGGGGTGAGCAGTTCTTC. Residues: CASSPWGSGGGEQFF.

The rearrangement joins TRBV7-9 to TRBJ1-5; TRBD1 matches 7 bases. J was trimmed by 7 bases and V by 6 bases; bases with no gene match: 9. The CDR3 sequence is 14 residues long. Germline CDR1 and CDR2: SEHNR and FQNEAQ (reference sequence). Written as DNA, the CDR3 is TGTGCCAGCAGTTCAGACAGGGCTAAACAGCCCCAGCATTTT. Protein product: CASSSDRAKQPQHF.

The CDR3 protein is CAWSVGGSSGNTIYF. The CDR3 region has the DNA TGTGCCTGGAGTGTCGGGGGTAGCTCTGGAAACACCATATATTTT. The chain employs TRBV30 and TRBJ1-3; tentatively, D is TRBD1 (5 bases). V lost 0 bases to trimming and J lost 0 bases, with 9 bases between them. Looked up from germline, CDR1 is GTSNPN and CDR2 is SVGIG (reference sequence). The CDR3 runs 15 residues.

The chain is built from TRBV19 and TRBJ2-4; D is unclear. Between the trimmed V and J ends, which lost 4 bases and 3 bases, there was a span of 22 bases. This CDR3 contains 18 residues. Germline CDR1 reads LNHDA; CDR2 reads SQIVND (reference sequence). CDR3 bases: TGTGCCAGTAGTACCTCCCGCGTGCACGTCCTTGACAAAAACATTCAGTACTTC. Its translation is CASSTSRVHVLDKNIQYF.

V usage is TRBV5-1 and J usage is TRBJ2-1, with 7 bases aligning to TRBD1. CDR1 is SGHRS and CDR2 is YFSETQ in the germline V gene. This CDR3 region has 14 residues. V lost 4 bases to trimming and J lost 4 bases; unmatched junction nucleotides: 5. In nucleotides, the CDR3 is TGCGCCAGCAGCGCAGGGACAGAGTACAATGAGCAGTTCTTC. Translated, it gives CASSAGTEYNEQFF.

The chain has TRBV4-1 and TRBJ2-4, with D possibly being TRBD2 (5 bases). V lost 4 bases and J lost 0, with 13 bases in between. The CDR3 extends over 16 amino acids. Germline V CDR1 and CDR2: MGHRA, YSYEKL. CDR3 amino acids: CASSPPSGLAKNIQYF. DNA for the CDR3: TGCGCCAGCAGCCCTCCATCGGGGTTAGCCAAAAACATTCAGTACTTC.

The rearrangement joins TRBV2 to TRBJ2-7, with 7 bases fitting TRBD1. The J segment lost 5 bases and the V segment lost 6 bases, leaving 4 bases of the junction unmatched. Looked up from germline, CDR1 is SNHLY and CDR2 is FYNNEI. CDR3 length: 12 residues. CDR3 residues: CASSPRGNEQYF. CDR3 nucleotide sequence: TGTGCCAGCAGCCCCAGGGGGAACGAGCAGTACTTC.

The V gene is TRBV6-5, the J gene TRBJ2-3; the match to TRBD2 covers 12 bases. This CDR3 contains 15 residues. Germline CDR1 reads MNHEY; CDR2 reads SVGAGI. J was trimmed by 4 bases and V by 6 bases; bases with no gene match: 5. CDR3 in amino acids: CASRPSGGAPDTQYF. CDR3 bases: TGTGCCAGCAGACCTAGCGGGGGGGCGCCAGATACGCAGTATTTT.

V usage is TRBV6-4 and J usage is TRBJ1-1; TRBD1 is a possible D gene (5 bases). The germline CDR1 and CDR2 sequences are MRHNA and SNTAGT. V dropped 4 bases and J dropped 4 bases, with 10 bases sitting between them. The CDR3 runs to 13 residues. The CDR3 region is CASSGERGTEAFF. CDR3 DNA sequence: TGTGCCAGCAGTGGGGAAAGGGGCACTGAAGCTTTCTTT.

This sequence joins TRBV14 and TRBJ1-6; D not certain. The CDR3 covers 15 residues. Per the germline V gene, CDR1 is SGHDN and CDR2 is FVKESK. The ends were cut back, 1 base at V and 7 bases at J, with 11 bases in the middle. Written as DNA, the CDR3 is TGTGCCAGCAGCCAAGTTGGTACAGTGAATTCACCCCTCCACTTT. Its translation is CASSQVGTVNSPLHF.

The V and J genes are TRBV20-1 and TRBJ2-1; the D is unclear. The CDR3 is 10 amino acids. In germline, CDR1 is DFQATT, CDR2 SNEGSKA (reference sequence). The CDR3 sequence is CSPASNEQFF. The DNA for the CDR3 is TGCAGCCCCGCGAGCAATGAGCAGTTCTTC.

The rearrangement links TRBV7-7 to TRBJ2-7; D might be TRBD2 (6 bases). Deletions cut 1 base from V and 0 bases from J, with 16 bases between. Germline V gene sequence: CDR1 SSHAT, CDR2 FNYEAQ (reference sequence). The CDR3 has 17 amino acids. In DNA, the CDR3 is TGTGCCAGCAGCTTAGAATTTGGGGCGGGGCACTCCTACGAGCAGTACTTC. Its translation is CASSLEFGAGHSYEQYF.

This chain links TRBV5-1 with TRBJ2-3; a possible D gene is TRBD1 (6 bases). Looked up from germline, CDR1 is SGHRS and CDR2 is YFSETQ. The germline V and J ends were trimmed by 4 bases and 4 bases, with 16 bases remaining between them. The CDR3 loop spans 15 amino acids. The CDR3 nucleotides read TGCGCCAGCAGCAGTCAGGGGTTATTGCCAGATACGCAGTATTTT. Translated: CASSSQGLLPDTQYF. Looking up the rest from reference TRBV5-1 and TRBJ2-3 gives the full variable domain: KAGVTQTPRYLIKTRGQQVTLSCSPISGHRSVSWYQQTPGQGLQFLFEYFSETQRNKGNFPGRFSGRQFSNSRSEMNVSTLELGDSALYLCASSSQGLLPDTQYFGPGTRLTVL.

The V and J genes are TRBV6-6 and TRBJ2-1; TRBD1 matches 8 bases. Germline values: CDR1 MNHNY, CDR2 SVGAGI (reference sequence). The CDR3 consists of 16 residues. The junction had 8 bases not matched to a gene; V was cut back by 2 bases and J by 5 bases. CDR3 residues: CASSYTKGDRNNEQFF. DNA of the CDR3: TGTGCCAGCAGTTACACTAAGGGGGACAGGAACAATGAGCAGTTCTTC.

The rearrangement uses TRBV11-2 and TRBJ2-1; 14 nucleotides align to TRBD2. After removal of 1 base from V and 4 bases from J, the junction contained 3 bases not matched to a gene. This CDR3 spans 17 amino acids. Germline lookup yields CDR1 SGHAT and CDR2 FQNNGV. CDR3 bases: TGTGCCAGCAGCTTAGGTCGACTAGCGGGGGGGTACAATGAGCAGTTCTTC. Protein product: CASSLGRLAGGYNEQFF.

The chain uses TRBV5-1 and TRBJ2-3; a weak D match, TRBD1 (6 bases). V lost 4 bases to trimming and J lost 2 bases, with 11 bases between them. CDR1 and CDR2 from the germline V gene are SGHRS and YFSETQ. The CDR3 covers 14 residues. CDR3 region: CASSQTGNTDTQYF. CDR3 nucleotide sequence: TGCGCCAGCAGCCAGACAGGTAACACAGATACGCAGTATTTT.

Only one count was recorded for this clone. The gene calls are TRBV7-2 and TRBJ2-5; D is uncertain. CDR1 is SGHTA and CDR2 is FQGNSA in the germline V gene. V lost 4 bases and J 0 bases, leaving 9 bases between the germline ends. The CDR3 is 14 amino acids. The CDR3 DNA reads TGTGCCAGCAGCTCCACTTCGTACCAAGAGACCCAGTACTTC. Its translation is CASSSTSYQETQYF.

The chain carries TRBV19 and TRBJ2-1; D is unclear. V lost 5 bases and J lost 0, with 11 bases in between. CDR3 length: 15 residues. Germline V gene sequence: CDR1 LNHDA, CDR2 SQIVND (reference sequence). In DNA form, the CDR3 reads TGTGCCAGTAGTGCCTACTGGAGCTCCTACAATGAGCAGTTCTTC. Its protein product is CASSAYWSSYNEQFF.

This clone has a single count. CDR3 nucleotide sequence: TGTGCCAGCAGTGAAGCACAGTATTCACCCCTCCACTTT. It yields the protein CASSEAQYSPLHF. The chain is built from TRBV2 and TRBJ1-6; D gene ambiguous. The CDR3 contains 13 residues. Per the germline V gene, CDR1 is SNHLY and CDR2 is FYNNEI. V was trimmed by 0 bases and J by 8 bases, leaving 5 bases between them.

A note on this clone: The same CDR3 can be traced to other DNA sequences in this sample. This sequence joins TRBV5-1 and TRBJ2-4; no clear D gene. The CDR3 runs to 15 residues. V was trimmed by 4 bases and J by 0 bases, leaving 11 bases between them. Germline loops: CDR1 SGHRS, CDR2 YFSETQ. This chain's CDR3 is CASSPSPLAKNIQYF. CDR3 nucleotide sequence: TGCGCCAGCAGCCCCTCCCCCCTAGCCAAAAACATTCAGTACTTC.

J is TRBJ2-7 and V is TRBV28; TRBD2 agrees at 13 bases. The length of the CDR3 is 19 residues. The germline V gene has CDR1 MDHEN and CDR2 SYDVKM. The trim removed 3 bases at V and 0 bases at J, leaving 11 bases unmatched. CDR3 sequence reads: CASSLLDRTSGGSSYEQYF. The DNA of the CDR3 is TGTGCCAGCAGTTTGTTGGACCGGACTAGCGGGGGTTCCTCCTACGAGCAGTACTTC.

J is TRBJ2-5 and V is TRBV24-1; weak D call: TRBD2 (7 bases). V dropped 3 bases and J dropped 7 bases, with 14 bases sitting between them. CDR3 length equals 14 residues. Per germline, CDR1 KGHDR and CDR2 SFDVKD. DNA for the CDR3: TGTGCCACCAGTGATAGGGGGACTATTGGGACCCAGTACTTC. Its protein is CATSDRGTIGTQYF.

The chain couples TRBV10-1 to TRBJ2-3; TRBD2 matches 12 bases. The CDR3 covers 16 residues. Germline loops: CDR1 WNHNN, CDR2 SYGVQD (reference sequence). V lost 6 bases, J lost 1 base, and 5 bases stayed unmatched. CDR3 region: CASSARTSGGTDTQYF. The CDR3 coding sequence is TGCGCCAGCAGCGCTAGGACTAGCGGGGGCACAGATACGCAGTATTTT.

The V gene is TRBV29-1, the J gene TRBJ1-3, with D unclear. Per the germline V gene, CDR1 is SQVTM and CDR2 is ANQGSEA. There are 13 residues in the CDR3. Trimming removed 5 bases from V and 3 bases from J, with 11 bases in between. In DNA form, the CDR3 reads TGCAGCGTTTCAGCAGGCTTTGGAAACACCATATATTTT. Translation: CSVSAGFGNTIYF.

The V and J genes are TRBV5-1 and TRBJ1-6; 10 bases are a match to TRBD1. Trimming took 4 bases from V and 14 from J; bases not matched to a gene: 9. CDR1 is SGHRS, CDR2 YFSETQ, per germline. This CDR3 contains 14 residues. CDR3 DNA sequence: TGCGCCAGCAGCCCCGGGACAGGGGCGGTCACCCTCCACTTT. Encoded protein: CASSPGTGAVTLHF. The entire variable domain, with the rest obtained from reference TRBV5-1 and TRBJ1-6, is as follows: KAGVTQTPRYLIKTRGQQVTLSCSPISGHRSVSWYQQTPGQGLQFLFEYFSETQRNKGNFPGRFSGRQFSNSRSEMNVSTLELGDSALYLCASSPGTGAVTLHFGNGTRLTVT.

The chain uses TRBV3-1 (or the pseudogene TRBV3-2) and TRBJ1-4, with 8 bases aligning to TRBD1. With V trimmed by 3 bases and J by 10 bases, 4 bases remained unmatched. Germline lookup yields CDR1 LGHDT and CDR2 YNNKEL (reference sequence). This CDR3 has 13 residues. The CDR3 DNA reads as TGTGCCAGCAGCCAGACAGGGGTCGGAAAACTGTTTTTT. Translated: CASSQTGVGKLFF.

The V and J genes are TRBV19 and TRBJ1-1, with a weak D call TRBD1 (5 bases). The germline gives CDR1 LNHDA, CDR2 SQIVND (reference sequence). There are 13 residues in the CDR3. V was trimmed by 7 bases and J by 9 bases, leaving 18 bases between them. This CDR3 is CASTPWGGEKAFF. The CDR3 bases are TGTGCCAGTACCCCGTGGGGGGGAGAAAAAGCTTTCTTT.